These T cell receptor beta chains were read from a single sample in a study of PD-1 blockade in classical Hodgkin lymphoma. Clones were sequenced by immunoSEQ multiplex PCR, and TCRdb holds only the in-frame ones, with some missing. The sample has tens of thousands of clones; 91% are singletons. This material consisted of peripheral blood mononuclear cells (PBMCs), taken before the fourth cycle of nivolumab. The receptors were gathered from a human donor with classical Hodgkin lymphoma. Each CDR3 is given with its conserved first and last residue. A D gene is named only where the DNA matches it firmly. Clone size is shown for a subset of rows, as once, few, many or a class of expanded clone.

>.|TRBJ2-5|.|TRBV29-1
TGCAGCGTTGAAGACGAACCATTTGAAGGGACCCAGTACTTC
CSVEDEPFEGTQYF
>few|TRBJ1-2|.|TRBV2
TGTGCCAGCAGTGATGGTGTCTATGATGGCTACACCTTC
CASSDGVYDGYTF
>.|TRBJ1-1|.|TRBV7-6
TGTGCCAGCAGCTTAGCCACCAAGAACACTGAAGCTTTCTTT
CASSLATKNTEAFF
>.|TRBJ1-1|.|TRBV21-1
TGTGCCAGCAGCGGCGGGACAGACCGGAGATTTGAAGCTTTCTTT
CASSGGTDRRFEAFF
>.|TRBJ1-1|.|TRBV7-9
TGTGCCAGCAGCGAGGGCACAACACCAGCTTTCTTT
CASSEGTTPAFF
>.|TRBJ1-1|.|TRBV10-3
TGTGCCATGGGGCCCGAGAGGGGGACTGAAGCTTTCTTT
CAMGPERGTEAFF
>.|TRBJ2-7|.|TRBV6-1
TGTGCCAGCACGACAGTGTACGAGCAGTACTTC
CASTTVYEQYF
>.|TRBJ2-7|TRBD1|TRBV2
TGTGCCAGCATTAGATTGGACAGGGAATATTACGAGCAGTACTTC
CASIRLDREYYEQYF
>.|TRBJ2-3|.|TRBV19
TGTGCCAGTAGTATCCGCGCGGGGGCCCGCACAGATACGCAGTATTTT
CASSIRAGARTDTQYF
>.|TRBJ2-7|TRBD2|TRBV5-4
TGTGCCAGCAGCTTGGACCCCGGGACTAGCTCCTACGAGCAGTACTTC
CASSLDPGTSSYEQYF
>.|TRBJ2-1|TRBD2|TRBV27
TGTGCCAGCAGTTTGAGACTAGCGGGGGCTAATGAGCAGTTCTTC
CASSLRLAGANEQFF
>once|TRBJ1-4|TRBD1|TRBV5-4
TGTGCCAGCAGCCGAGACGGACAGGGGCATAGTCAAAAACTGTTTTTT
CASSRDGQGHSQKLFF
>once|TRBJ1-2|.|TRBV29-1
TGCAGCGTTCAAAAACTATCCGGCTACACCTTC
CSVQKLSGYTF
>.|TRBJ1-1|.|TRBV29-1
TGCAGCGCCGGAAGGTTTCGGGTTCGGGCTTTCTTT
CSAGRFRVRAFF
>few|TRBJ1-1|.|TRBV30
TGTGCCTGGAGACTAAGAGGGAATACTGAAGCTTTCTTT
CAWRLRGNTEAFF
>.|TRBJ2-3|.|TRBV6-6
TGTGCCAGCAGTTACTCCGGGGATACGCAGTATTTT
CASSYSGDTQYF
>.|TRBJ2-1|TRBD2|TRBV19
TGTGCCAGTAGTAGTAGCGGGGGGGAGGTTGAGCAGTTCTTC
CASSSSGGEVEQFF
>.|TRBJ2-1|.|TRBV4-1
TGCGCCAGCAGCCAAGGGGATGGAAGGGTCCTCAACAATGAGCAGTTCTTC
CASSQGDGRVLNNEQFF
>once|TRBJ1-1|.|TRBV5-1
TGCGCCAGCAGCTTGGGTGCAGAAAACACTGAAGCTTTCTTT
CASSLGAENTEAFF
>.|TRBJ1-6|.|TRBV5-6
TGTGCCAGCAGCTTTCCCAGTAGACCCCTCCACTTT
CASSFPSRPLHF
>.|TRBJ1-1|.|TRBV6-5
TGTGCCAGCAGCCGGGACACGTGGAACACTGAAGCTTTCTTT
CASSRDTWNTEAFF
>.|TRBJ1-3|.|TRBV5-8
TGTGCCAGCAGCAGACGGACAGTCGGCGGCGAAAACACCATATATTTT
CASSRRTVGGENTIYF
>.|TRBJ1-6|TRBD1|TRBV18
TGTGCCAGCTCACCCACGGGACAGGGAAACTCACCCCTCCACTTT
CASSPTGQGNSPLHF
>.|TRBJ1-2|.|TRBV7-9
TGTGCCAGCAGCTTGGGACAAATCGACATTGGCTACACCTTC
CASSLGQIDIGYTF
>.|TRBJ2-3|.|TRBV19
TGTGCCAGTAGCCCGGATCCGGGGACGAGCACAGATACGCAGTATTTT
CASSPDPGTSTDTQYF
>.|TRBJ1-2|TRBD1|TRBV18
TGTGCCAGCTCACGAGGGACAGCAGCACCTAACTATGGCTACACCTTC
CASSRGTAAPNYGYTF
>.|TRBJ2-1|.|TRBV6-6
TGTGCCAGCAGACCATTACCATCCGGCCACAATGAGCAGTTCTTC
CASRPLPSGHNEQFF
>.|TRBJ2-1|.|TRBV7-2
TGTGCCAGCAGCTTAAGTAGCTCTATTAGCAATGAGCAGTTCTTC
CASSLSSSISNEQFF
>.|TRBJ2-5|.|TRBV6-1
TGTGCCACCGTGGCCCCGGGCTACCAAGAGACCCAGTACTTC
CATVAPGYQETQYF
>once|TRBJ2-1|.|TRBV30
TGTGCCTGGAGTGAGGCAAGGGGGAGTAAGGTCTTC
CAWSEARGSKVF
>.|TRBJ1-5|.|TRBV4-1
TGCGCCAGCAGCCAGGGTCCCTACAATCAGCCCCAGCATTTT
CASSQGPYNQPQHF
>.|TRBJ2-3|.|TRBV5-1
TGCGCCAGCAGCCGACAGTCCCTCACAGATACGCAGTATTTT
CASSRQSLTDTQYF
>.|TRBJ1-4|.|TRBV6-5
TGTGCCAGCAGTTACTCGATAGCTGGAGAAAAACTGTTTTTT
CASSYSIAGEKLFF
>.|TRBJ1-4|.|TRBV7-9
TGTGCCAGCAGCTCGACTAATAATGAAAAACTGTTTTTT
CASSSTNNEKLFF
>.|TRBJ2-5|TRBD2|TRBV5-1
TGCGCCAGCAGATGGCTAGCGGCGATGGAGACCCAGTACTTC
CASRWLAAMETQYF
>.|TRBJ2-7|.|TRBV11-2
TGTGCCAGCAGCTTAAATATGGCCTACGAGCAGTACTTC
CASSLNMAYEQYF
>.|TRBJ2-7|TRBD1|TRBV7-8
TGTGCCAGCAGCTTAGAGCTGGACAGGGTTATCGCCTACGAGCAGTACTTC
CASSLELDRVIAYEQYF
>.|TRBJ2-5|.|TRBV6-5
TGTGCCAGCAGTTACTCGTGGGGGAAAGAGACCCAGTACTTC
CASSYSWGKETQYF
>.|TRBJ1-2|.|TRBV18
TGTGCCAGCTCACCGATCCGGAGCAGCGCGGGTGGCTACACCTTC
CASSPIRSSAGGYTF
>.|TRBJ2-5|TRBD2|TRBV10-3
TGTGCCATCAGTGAGGGGGAGGGCCAAGAGACCCAGTACTTC
CAISEGEGQETQYF
>.|TRBJ2-1|.|TRBV10-3
TGTGCCATCAGGCCCGTAGGGGGGAGCTCCTACAATGAGCAGTTCTTC
CAIRPVGGSSYNEQFF
>.|TRBJ2-3|.|TRBV5-1
TGCGCCAGCAGCCAAACTCCGTTCGGGGCCGATACGCAGTATTTT
CASSQTPFGADTQYF
>.|TRBJ2-1|.|TRBV5-1
TGCGCCAGCACCCCGTGGGGCGGGGGCCCCGAAGATGAGCAGTTCTTC
CASTPWGGGPEDEQFF
>.|TRBJ2-3|.|TRBV6-6
TGTGCCAGCAGCCATCCTGCCACAGATACGCAGTATTTT
CASSHPATDTQYF
>.|TRBJ1-1|TRBD1|TRBV5-1
TGCGCCAGCACACAGGGGTCTGAAGCTTTCTTT
CASTQGSEAFF
>few|TRBJ1-5|TRBD1|TRBV15
TGTGCCACCAGCAGCGAGGCAGGGGGCCGGGGCGGTCAGCCCCAGCATTTT
CATSSEAGGRGGQPQHF
>.|TRBJ2-2|TRBD2|TRBV6-1
TGTGCCAGGAGGGAGGGGAACACCGGGGAGCTGTTTTTT
CARREGNTGELFF
>once|TRBJ2-1|TRBD2|TRBV7-9
TGTGCCAGCAGCTCCGGGACTAGAATCTACAATGAGCAGTTCTTC
CASSSGTRIYNEQFF
>.|TRBJ2-1|.|TRBV6-4
TGTGCCAGCAGTTTCGTAGCGCTGAGCTCCTACAATGAGCAGTTCTTC
CASSFVALSSYNEQFF
>once|TRBJ2-1|.|TRBV19
TGTGCCAGTAGTATCGGTCTCTACAATGAGCAGTTCTTC
CASSIGLYNEQFF
>.|TRBJ1-1|.|TRBV11-2
TGTGCCAGCAGCGACTGGGTGGGGAACACTGAAGCTTTCTTT
CASSDWVGNTEAFF
>once|TRBJ2-5|.|TRBV5-6
TGTGCCAGCAGCTCCCGGTGGGGGCTAGCTGTGAGAGAGACCCAGTACTTC
CASSSRWGLAVRETQYF
>.|TRBJ1-6|.|TRBV14
TGTGCCAGCAGCCAAAGGACCTATAATTCACCCCTCCACTTT
CASSQRTYNSPLHF
>.|TRBJ2-7|.|TRBV10-3
TGTGCCATCAGTGGACAGCCTAACTACGAGCAGTACTTC
CAISGQPNYEQYF
>.|TRBJ1-2|.|TRBV6-5
TGTGCCAGCAGTTACAACAGGGTTTATGGCTACACCTTC
CASSYNRVYGYTF
>.|TRBJ1-2|.|TRBV30
TGTGCCTGGACAGGCTCCCCTGGAGGCTACACCTTC
CAWTGSPGGYTF
>.|TRBJ2-7|.|TRBV15
TGTGCCACCAGCAGAGATCGGGGGACCGAGAACTACGAGCAGTACTTC
CATSRDRGTENYEQYF
>once|TRBJ2-3|TRBD2|TRBV27
TGTGCCAGCTTCGGGGGGTTCAGCACAGATACGCAGTATTTT
CASFGGFSTDTQYF
>.|TRBJ1-6|.|TRBV2
TGTGCCAGCAGGTGGGGGCAGGGGAGGTCACCCCTCCACTTT
CASRWGQGRSPLHF